This entry concerns a single T cell receptor beta chain. Antigen specificity is unknown. V was cut by 4 bases and J by 5 bases, with 15 bases left in between. CDR1 MNHEY and CDR2 SVGAGI come from the germline V gene. The CDR3 contains 16 residues. Using its own MiXCR run on the 5' RACE reads, TCRdb lists one record per CDR3 protein. The data hold tens of thousands of distinct CDR3 sequences, with around 27% observed a single time. The data were obtained in a study of T-cell memory formation after mild COVID-19. Study details: Largely, TCR clusters stayed within a single donor.

Study observations and caveats: CM and EM subsets held most contracting CD4+ clones; EMRA held CD8+ ones. Pre-infection memory carried some responding clones, suggesting that cross-reactive memory joined. Second-wave clones with a day 37 peak had unconfirmed SARS-CoV-2 specificity.

This sequence joins TRBV6-5 and TRBJ1-6, with D perhaps matching TRBD1 (6 bases). This TCR came from a man between 18 and 29 years old who had mild COVID-19 (a few samples of this study predate the infection). Cell type and time point are not known. Sequences were obtained from PBMCs or a T cell subset sorted from them (not recorded which). CDR3 residues: CASSWGLVVDNSPLHF. The CDR3 coding sequence is TGTGCCAGCAGTTGGGGGCTTGTTGTAGATAATTCACCCCTCCACTTT.